The 2 T cell receptor beta chains below all came from one sample that was sequenced in a study of T cell repertoires in cytomegalovirus infection. Antigens for these TCRs are unknown. TCRdb reanalysed the reads using MiXCR and keeps one entry per CDR3 protein. The sample carries 570,000 or so distinct CDR3 sequences, about 40% recorded once. The specimen comprised cultured PBMCs, sampled from culture after CMV antigen stimulation. The receptors come from a human donor in good health (CMV status not recorded). Some clones in this sample may be carry-over from other donors' samples.

This clonotype was recorded only once. J is TRBJ1-2 and V is TRBV5-4; no clear D gene. The germline V gene has CDR1 SGHNT and CDR2 YYREEE (reference sequence). The V end lost 1 base, the J end lost 4 bases, and 11 bases lay between the germline ends. The CDR3 contains 14 residues. CDR3 in DNA: TGTGCCAGCAGCTTGTATCGGGCCCTCTATGGCTACACCTTC. Translation gives CASSLYRALYGYTF.

This clonotype was counted a few times. The chain has TRBV7-6 and TRBJ2-1; no reliable D call. The CDR3 extends over 13 amino acids. V was shortened by 4 bases and J by 13 bases, with 17 bases between the two germline ends. Germline lookup yields CDR1 SGHVS and CDR2 FNYEAQ. The CDR3: CASSSFGPMEQFF. CDR3 DNA: TGTGCCAGCAGCTCATTTGGCCCAATGGAACAGTTCTTC.